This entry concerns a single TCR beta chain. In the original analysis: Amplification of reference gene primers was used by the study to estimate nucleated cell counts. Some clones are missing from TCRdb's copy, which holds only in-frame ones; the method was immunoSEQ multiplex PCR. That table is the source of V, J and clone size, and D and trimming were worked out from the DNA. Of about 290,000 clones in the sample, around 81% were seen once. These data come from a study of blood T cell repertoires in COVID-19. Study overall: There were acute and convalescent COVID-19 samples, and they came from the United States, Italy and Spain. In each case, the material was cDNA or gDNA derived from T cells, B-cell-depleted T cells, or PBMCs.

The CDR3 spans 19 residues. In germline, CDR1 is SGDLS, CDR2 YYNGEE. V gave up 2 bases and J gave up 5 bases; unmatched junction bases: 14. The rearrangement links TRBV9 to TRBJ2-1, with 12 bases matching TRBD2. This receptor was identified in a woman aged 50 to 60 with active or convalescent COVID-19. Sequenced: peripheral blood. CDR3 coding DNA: TGTGCCAGCAGCGTGCAGCCTAGCGGGAGGGCGATCGGGCACAATGAGCAGTTCTTC. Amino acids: CASSVQPSGRAIGHNEQFF.